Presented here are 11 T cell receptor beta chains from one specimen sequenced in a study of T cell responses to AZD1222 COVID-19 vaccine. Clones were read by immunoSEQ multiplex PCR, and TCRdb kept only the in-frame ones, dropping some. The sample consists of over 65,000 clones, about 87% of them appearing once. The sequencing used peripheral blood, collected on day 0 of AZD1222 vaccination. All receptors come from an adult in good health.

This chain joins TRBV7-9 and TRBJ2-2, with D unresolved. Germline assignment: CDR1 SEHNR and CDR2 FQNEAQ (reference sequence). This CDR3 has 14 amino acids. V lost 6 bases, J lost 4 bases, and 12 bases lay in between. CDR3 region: CASRVGWTTGELFF. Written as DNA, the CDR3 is TGTGCCAGCAGGGTAGGGTGGACCACCGGGGAGCTGTTTTTT.

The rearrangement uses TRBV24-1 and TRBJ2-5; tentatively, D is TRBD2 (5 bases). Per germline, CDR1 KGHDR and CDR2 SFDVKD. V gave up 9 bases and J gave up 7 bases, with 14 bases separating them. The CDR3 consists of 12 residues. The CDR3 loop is CATGGLGTTQYF. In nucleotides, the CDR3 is TGTGCCACCGGAGGCTTAGGAACGACCCAGTACTTC.

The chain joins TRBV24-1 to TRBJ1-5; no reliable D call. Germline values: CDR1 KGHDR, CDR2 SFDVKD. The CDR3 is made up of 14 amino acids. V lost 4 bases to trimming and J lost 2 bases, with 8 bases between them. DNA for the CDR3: TGTGCCACCAGTGACGGCGGACGCAATCAGCCCCAGCATTTT. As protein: CATSDGGRNQPQHF.

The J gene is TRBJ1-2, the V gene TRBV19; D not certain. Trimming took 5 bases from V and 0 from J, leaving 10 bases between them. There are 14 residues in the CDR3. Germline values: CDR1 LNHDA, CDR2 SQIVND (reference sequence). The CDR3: CASSEGRSNYGYTF. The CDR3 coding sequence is TGTGCCAGTAGTGAGGGCAGATCTAACTATGGCTACACCTTC.

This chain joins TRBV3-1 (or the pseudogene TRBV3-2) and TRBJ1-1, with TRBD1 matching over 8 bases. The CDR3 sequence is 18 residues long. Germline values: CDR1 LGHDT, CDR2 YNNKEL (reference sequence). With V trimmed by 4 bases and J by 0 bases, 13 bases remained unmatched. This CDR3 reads CASSPPRQGRVMNTEAFF. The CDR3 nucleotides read TGTGCCAGCAGCCCCCCACGACAGGGGCGGGTAATGAACACTGAAGCTTTCTTT.

CDR3 in DNA: TGTGCCAGCAGCTTAATGTGTCGACAGCTCGGTCAGCCCCAGCATTTT. It codes for CASSLMCRQLGQPQHF. This chain uses TRBV7-3 with TRBJ1-5; tentative D call: TRBD1 (5 bases). Germline V gives CDR1 SGHTA, CDR2 FQGTGA. The V end was cut by 1 base, the J end by 6 bases, with 16 bases between. The CDR3 contains 16 residues.

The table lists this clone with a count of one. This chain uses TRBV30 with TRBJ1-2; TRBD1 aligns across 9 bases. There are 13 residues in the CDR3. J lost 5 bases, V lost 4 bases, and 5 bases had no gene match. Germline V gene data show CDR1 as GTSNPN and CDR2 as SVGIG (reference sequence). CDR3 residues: CAWIRQGVYGYTF. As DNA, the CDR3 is TGTGCCTGGATACGACAGGGGGTGTATGGCTACACCTTC.

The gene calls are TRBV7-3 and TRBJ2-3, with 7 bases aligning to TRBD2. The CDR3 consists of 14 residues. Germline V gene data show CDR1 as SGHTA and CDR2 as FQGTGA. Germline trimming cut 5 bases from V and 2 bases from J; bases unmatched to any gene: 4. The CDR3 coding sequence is TGTGCCAGCAGCCTCCGGGACTACACAGATACGCAGTATTTT. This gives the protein CASSLRDYTDTQYF.

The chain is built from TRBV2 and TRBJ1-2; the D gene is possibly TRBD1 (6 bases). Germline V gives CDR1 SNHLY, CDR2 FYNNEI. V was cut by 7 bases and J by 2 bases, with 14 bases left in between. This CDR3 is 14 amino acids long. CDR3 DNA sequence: TGTGCCAGCAAATGGGAGGGACAAAACTATGGCTACACCTTC. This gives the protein CASKWEGQNYGYTF.

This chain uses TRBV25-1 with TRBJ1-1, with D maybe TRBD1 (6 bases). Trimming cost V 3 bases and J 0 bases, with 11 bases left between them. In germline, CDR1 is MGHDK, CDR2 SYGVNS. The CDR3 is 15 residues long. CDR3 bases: TGTGCCAGCAGTGAGACCACAGGGATGAACACTGAAGCTTTCTTT. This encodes CASSETTGMNTEAFF.

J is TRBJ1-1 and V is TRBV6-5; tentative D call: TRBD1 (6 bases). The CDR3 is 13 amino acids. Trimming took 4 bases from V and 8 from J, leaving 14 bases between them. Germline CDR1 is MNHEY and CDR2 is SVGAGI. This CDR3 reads CASSSQGQLEAFF. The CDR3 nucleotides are TGTGCCAGCAGTTCACAAGGACAGTTAGAAGCTTTCTTT.